The TCR beta chain under discussion was sequenced for a study of glioma-infiltrating T cells. Whole-study context: Target coverage was about 4- to 10-fold for about 940,000 blood T cells.

Amplification of TCR alpha and beta CDR3 regions from RNA used iRepertoire nested multiplex PCR. MiXCR was run by TCRdb on the multiplex PCR reads, yielding one entry per CDR3 protein. The profile covers a few hundred thousand distinct CDR3 sequences, with 41% appearing a single time and more than 10% taken by the ten largest. This clonotype was observed a few times. The target antigen is unknown. V lost 1 base, J lost 2 bases, and 11 bases lay in between. The CDR3 consists of 15 residues. Study-wide findings and caveats: Patients with low tissue-blood divergence carried a signature set of shared blood CDR3 motifs. CDR3 overlap between tissue and blood was very small.

The chain couples TRBV12-3 or TRBV12-4 to TRBJ1-2; D might be TRBD1 (5 bases). The receptor's source is a human donor with low-grade glioma or glioblastoma, undergoing nonglioma brain surgery, or in good health (not recorded which). Material for sequencing was glioma tissue, nonneoplastic brain tissue, or PBMCs (not recorded which). The CDR3: CASSLGGGGNYGYTF. The CDR3 DNA is TGTGCCAGCAGTTTAGGCGGGGGAGGAAACTATGGCTACACCTTC.